This is a list of T cell receptor beta chains from one sample in a study of identifying expanded T cells in peripheral blood. Libraries were prepared by immunoSEQ multiplex PCR; TCRdb keeps only in-frame clonotypes and omits some of them. The sample has 100,000 or so clones, 88% seen once. The specimen sequenced was blood. These receptors were collected from a person aged 18-70 years in good health. The CDR3 runs from the conserved cysteine through the conserved F or W. A D gene is named only where the DNA matches it firmly. Expanded clones get a size class; other rows say once, few or many, or leave the size out.

NA | TRBD1 | TRBJ1-1 | TRBV5-6 | CASSFGGQETEAFF | TGTGCCAGCAGCTTTGGGGGACAGGAGACTGAAGCTTTCTTT
NA | TRBD1 | TRBJ1-1 | TRBV28 | CASSPGQGWTEAFF | TGTGCCAGCAGTCCGGGACAGGGTTGGACTGAAGCTTTCTTT
NA | NA | TRBJ2-7 | TRBV11-3 | CASSLLTPREQYF | TGTGCCAGCAGCTTACTGACACCGCGGGAGCAGTACTTC
NA | TRBD1 | TRBJ2-7 | TRBV18 | CASSPPYSGQVHYEQYF | TGTGCCAGCTCACCACCTTACTCGGGACAGGTTCATTACGAGCAGTACTTC
NA | TRBD2 | TRBJ2-1 | TRBV25-1 | CASSGLASYNEQFF | TGTGCCAGCAGTGGACTAGCCTCCTACAATGAGCAGTTCTTC
few | NA | TRBJ1-4 | TRBV30 | CAWSPPSGSTNEKLFF | TGTGCCTGGAGTCCCCCATCGGGGTCCACTAATGAAAAACTGTTTTTT
NA | NA | TRBJ1-1 | TRBV30 | CAWAFQSPTEAFF | TGTGCCTGGGCCTTCCAGAGTCCCACTGAAGCTTTCTTT
NA | TRBD1 | TRBJ2-5 | TRBV2 | CASREGQGIVKTQYF | TGTGCCAGCAGGGAGGGACAGGGGATTGTAAAGACCCAGTACTTC
NA | NA | TRBJ2-7 | TRBV7-3 | CASSSRPGEEQYF | TGTGCCAGCAGCTCCAGACCGGGGGAGGAGCAGTACTTC
NA | TRBD1 | TRBJ1-2 | TRBV5-4 | CASSLVGGRDYGYTF | TGTGCCAGCAGCTTAGTAGGGGGCAGGGACTATGGCTACACCTTC
NA | NA | TRBJ2-6 | TRBV19 | CASSIEGTGANVLTF | TGTGCCAGTAGTATAGAAGGCACTGGGGCCAACGTCCTGACTTTC
NA | NA | TRBJ2-2 | TRBV7-2 | CASSSAATNTGELFF | TGTGCCAGCAGCTCAGCGGCTACAAACACCGGGGAGCTGTTTTTT
NA | NA | TRBJ2-7 | TRBV5-1 | CASSSYRRTEGRDYEQYF | TGCGCCAGCAGCTCATACAGAAGGACCGAGGGAAGGGACTACGAGCAGTACTTC
few | TRBD2 | TRBJ2-5 | TRBV27 | CASSPTGLAGETQYF | TGTGCCAGCAGTCCAACCGGACTAGCGGGAGAGACCCAGTACTTC
NA | TRBD1 | TRBJ1-2 | TRBV6-5 | CASSYTVPGQYGYTF | TGTGCCAGCAGTTACACCGTCCCGGGACAGTATGGCTACACCTTC
few | NA | TRBJ2-5 | TRBV7-2 | CASSLVVRVQGGETQYF | TGTGCCAGCAGCTTAGTCGTGCGAGTGCAGGGTGGAGAGACCCAGTACTTC
once | TRBD1 | TRBJ1-1 | TRBV29-1 | CSVTQGAEAFF | TGCAGCGTTACGCAGGGGGCAGAAGCTTTCTTT
NA | TRBD2 | TRBJ2-7 | TRBV7-9 | CATGLAGVYEQYF | TGTGCCACCGGACTAGCGGGAGTGTACGAGCAGTACTTC
NA | NA | TRBJ2-7 | TRBV6-6 | CASSYSIRSYEQYF | TGTGCCAGCAGTTACTCCATCCGGAGCTACGAGCAGTACTTC
NA | NA | TRBJ2-1 | TRBV6-4 | CASSRAGPDNEQFF | TGTGCCAGTTCTCGGGCGGGACCTGACAATGAGCAGTTCTTC
NA | NA | TRBJ2-1 | TRBV15 | CATSTRRSGDEQFF | TGTGCCACCAGCACCAGACGTTCAGGAGATGAGCAGTTCTTC
NA | TRBD1 | TRBJ2-1 | TRBV6-5 | CASSVRTGTYNEQFF | TGTGCCAGCAGCGTCCGGACAGGGACCTACAATGAGCAGTTCTTC
NA | NA | TRBJ1-2 | TRBV5-4 | CASSFDGVGYTF | TGTGCCAGCAGCTTCGACGGGGTGGGCTACACCTTC
NA | NA | TRBJ1-1 | TRBV19 | CASSSKDRFYTEAFF | TGTGCCAGTAGTTCCAAGGACAGATTTTACACTGAAGCTTTCTTT
NA | NA | TRBJ2-7 | TRBV7-9 | CASSRTNDYEQYF | TGTGCCAGCAGCCGGACTAACGACTACGAGCAGTACTTC
NA | NA | TRBJ2-5 | TRBV6-5 | CASSYSGRIQETQYF | TGTGCCAGCAGTTACTCAGGGAGGATACAAGAGACCCAGTACTTC
NA | TRBD2 | TRBJ2-5 | TRBV11-2 | CASSLGGTSGRETQYF | TGTGCCAGCAGCTTAGGAGGGACTAGCGGGAGAGAGACCCAGTACTTC
NA | NA | TRBJ2-1 | TRBV21-1 | CASSKGLRGPYNEQFF | TGTGCCAGCAGCAAGGGGCTTAGGGGACCCTACAATGAGCAGTTCTTC
NA | NA | TRBJ2-2 | TRBV5-1 | CASSYEPQGTATGELFF | TGCGCCAGCAGTTACGAACCACAGGGAACGGCCACCGGGGAGCTGTTTTTT